Included here is one T cell receptor (beta chain) sequence, with context. Its target antigen remains unknown. Within one base of it there is no much larger clone, and no base qualities were kept. Trimming costs V 2 bases and J 6 bases, and their ends lie 17 bases apart. The germline V gene gives CDR1 as MNHEY and CDR2 as SVGEGT. The CDR3 sequence holds 15 residues, the cysteine and phenylalanine included. The entry retains the CDR3 DNA only, 45 bases that are in frame from base 1. The data are from a study of response to subunit inactivated influenza vaccine listed by TCRdb under 2018. Regarding the complete study: To follow how T cells responded to a trivalent subunit inactivated influenza vaccine, the researchers relied on deep quantitative profiling of the T cell receptor repertoire. The paper's findings and limits, for the study overall: According to the authors, only a limited number of new T cells may be recruited by each seasonal influenza vaccination.

Libraries were built with RT-PCR. For sequencing, an Illumina HiSeq 2500 was employed. The public reads were reprocessed in TCRdb via fastp at Q25 and MiXCR, keeping in-frame beta chains. Each CDR3 protein appears once, grouped with its most common genes and DNA. The sample has 750,000 to 850,000 distinct CDR3 sequences on record, about a fifth of them singletons. The ten largest account for about a tenth of the sample. Recombination linked TRBV6-2 or TRBV6-3 to TRBJ2-7; D gene: possibly TRBD1, on 5 matching bases. The material sequenced was PBMCs from blood, taken around 5 days after vaccination. This TCR was sampled from a man in his fifties or sixties who received an inactivated influenza vaccine. Donor details come from another sample of the same person, matched by shared clones. The CDR3 region reads CASSYTATGSSEQYF. At the DNA level, the sequence is TGTGCCAGCAGTTACACAGCTACAGGATCGAGCGAGCAGTACTTC.